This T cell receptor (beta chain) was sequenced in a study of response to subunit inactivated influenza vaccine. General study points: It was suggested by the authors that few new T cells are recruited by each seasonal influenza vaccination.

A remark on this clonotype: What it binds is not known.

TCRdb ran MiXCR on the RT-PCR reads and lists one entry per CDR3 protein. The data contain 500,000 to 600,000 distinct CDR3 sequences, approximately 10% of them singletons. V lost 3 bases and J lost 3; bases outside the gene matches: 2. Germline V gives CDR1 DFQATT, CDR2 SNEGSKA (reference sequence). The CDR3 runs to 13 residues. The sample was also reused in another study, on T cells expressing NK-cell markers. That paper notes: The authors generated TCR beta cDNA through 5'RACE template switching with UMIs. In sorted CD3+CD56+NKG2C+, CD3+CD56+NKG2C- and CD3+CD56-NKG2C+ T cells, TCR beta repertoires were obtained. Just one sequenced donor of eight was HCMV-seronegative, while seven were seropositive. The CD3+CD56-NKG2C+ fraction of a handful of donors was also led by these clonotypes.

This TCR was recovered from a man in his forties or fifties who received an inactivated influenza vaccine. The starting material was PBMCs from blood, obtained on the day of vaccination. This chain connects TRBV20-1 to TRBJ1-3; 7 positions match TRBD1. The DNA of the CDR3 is TGCAGTGCTAGGACAGGGTTTGGAAACACCATATATTTT. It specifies CSARTGFGNTIYF.